One and the same sample provided the 17 T cell receptor beta chains below, sequenced in a study of metastatic and nonmetastatic thyroid tumors (dated by TCRdb to the early 2020s). Before undergoing thyroid surgery, none of the patients had been given any kind of treatment. Library prep was done by PCR. The data were produced on an Illumina HiSeq 4000. TCRdb redid the processing of the public reads, applying fastp at Q25 and MiXCR, and retained in-frame beta chains. For this sample the table gives 19,000 or so clones, of which roughly 24% were detected only once. Jointly, the top ten make up approximately 21% of the sample. Material for sequencing was blood. The receptor source for this set is a female donor with papillary thyroid cancer or a benign thyroid nodule (not recorded which). Some clones in this sample may be carry-over from other donors' samples.

Ten or more counts support this clone. The chain employs TRBV6-5 and TRBJ2-5; weak D call: TRBD1 (5 bases). The V and J ends lost 0 bases and 2 bases respectively, with 7 bases between them. Germline-derived CDR1 and CDR2 are MNHEY and SVGAGI. The CDR3 runs 14 residues. This chain's CDR3 is CASSYSRQQETQYF. Here the CDR3 DNA reads TGTGCCAGCAGTTACTCGAGACAGCAAGAGACCCAGTACTTC.

In the case of this clone: At one end the junction does not follow the germline gene, possibly because of a read error. The chain carries TRBV10-1 and TRBJ2-2, with a possible D match to TRBD1 (5 bases). CDR3 length: 13 amino acids. CDR1 and CDR2 (germline): WNHNN, SYGVQD (reference sequence). This CDR3 is CASRTDYTAEMFF. In DNA, the CDR3 is TGCGCCAGCAGGACAGATTACACCGCGGAGATGTTTTTT.

This clone occurred many times. The chain couples TRBV10-2 to TRBJ1-3; D unclear. With 5 bases removed from V and 0 bases from J, the gap between germline ends came to 2 bases. CDR1 is WSHSY and CDR2 is SAAADI in the germline V gene. The CDR3 totals 12 residues. This CDR3 is CASSLSGNTIYF. CDR3 nucleotide sequence: TGCGCCAGCAGTCTCTCTGGAAACACCATATATTTT.

The gene calls are TRBV5-1 and TRBJ2-3, with 7 bases lining up with TRBD1. The V gene end was trimmed by 0 bases and the J gene end by 3 bases; junction bases not matched to a gene: 7. CDR1 and CDR2 (germline): SGHRS, YFSETQ. The CDR3 length is 16 residues. CDR3 sequence: CASSLEQGSRTDTQYF. CDR3 sequence (DNA): TGCGCCAGCAGCTTGGAACAGGGGTCCCGGACAGATACGCAGTATTTT. Looking up the rest from reference TRBV5-1 and TRBJ2-3 gives the full variable domain: KAGVTQTPRYLIKTRGQQVTLSCSPISGHRSVSWYQQTPGQGLQFLFEYFSETQRNKGNFPGRFSGRQFSNSRSEMNVSTLELGDSALYLCASSLEQGSRTDTQYFGPGTRLTVL.

This clone occurred many times. A single base separates this from a much larger clone, so it may be a read error. V is TRBV9 and J is TRBJ1-1; no clear D gene. Trimming removed 3 bases at V and 4 bases at J, with 13 bases between. The CDR3 runs to 14 residues. Germline V gene lookup returns CDR1 SGDLS and CDR2 YYNGEE. The CDR3 sequence: CASSGATEGTEAFF. Here the CDR3 DNA reads TGTGCCAGCAGCGGCGCAACAGAGGGCACTGAAGCTTTCTTT.

The chain is built from TRBV20-1 and TRBJ1-2; the match to TRBD1 covers 9 bases. In germline, CDR1 is DFQATT, CDR2 SNEGSKA (reference sequence). This CDR3 region has 18 residues. After removal of 5 bases from V and 6 bases from J, the junction contained 22 bases not matched to a gene. The CDR3 reads CSAEPGQGPDIPIDGYTF. CDR3 nucleotide sequence: TGCAGTGCTGAGCCGGGACAGGGACCCGATATTCCAATCGATGGCTACACCTTC.

This clone was picked up many times. V is TRBV6-1 and J is TRBJ1-5; 12 nucleotides agree with TRBD1. Trimming removed 5 bases from V and 2 bases from J; junction bases left unmatched: 4. CDR1 is MNHNS, CDR2 SASEGT, per germline. The CDR3 is 16 amino acids. The DNA of the CDR3 is TGTGCCAGCAGTTCTGGGACAGGGGGCGGCAATCAGCCCCAGCATTTT. Translation gives CASSSGTGGGNQPQHF.

In this sample, this clone turned up many times. The rearrangement joins TRBV6-1 to TRBJ1-6; D perhaps matches TRBD1 (5 bases). Germline CDR1 reads MNHNS; CDR2 reads SASEGT. V was shortened by 5 bases and J by 6 bases, with 17 bases between the two germline ends. The CDR3 is made up of 16 amino acids. The CDR3 loop is CASSSTGPGGNSPLHF. For the CDR3, the DNA is TGTGCCAGCAGTTCTACTGGGCCCGGGGGTAATTCACCCCTCCACTTT.

This clone was seen many times. The CDR3: CASRSAGVNYGYTF. The CDR3 nucleotides are TGTGCCAGCAGATCCGCCGGGGTTAACTATGGCTACACCTTC. This chain uses TRBV9 with TRBJ1-2; D not certain. The CDR3 covers 14 residues. Germline CDR1 and CDR2: SGDLS and YYNGEE. With 5 bases removed from V and 1 base from J, the gap between germline ends came to 12 bases.

This clone was found a few times. The genes are TRBV28 and TRBJ2-7, with a weak D call TRBD1 (6 bases). The germline V gene encodes CDR1 MDHEN and CDR2 SYDVKM. This CDR3 comprises 16 residues. V lost 2 bases to trimming and J lost 3 bases, with 17 bases between them. CDR3 protein: CASSLMGAAGLYEQYF. DNA of the CDR3: TGTGCCAGCAGTTTAATGGGGGCAGCCGGACTCTACGAGCAGTACTTC. The full variable domain, completed using reference TRBV28 and TRBJ2-7, is DVKVTQSSRYLVKRTGEKVFLECVQDMDHENMFWYRQDPGLGLRLIYFSYDVKMKEKGDIPEGYSVSREKKERFSLILESASTNQTSMYLCASSLMGAAGLYEQYFGPGTRLTVT.

This clone is medium-sized. V gene TRBV9 combines with J gene TRBJ1-3; D is unclear. The length of the CDR3 is 15 residues. CDR1 is SGDLS and CDR2 is YYNGEE in the germline V gene. V lost 0 bases and J 0 bases, leaving 7 bases between the germline ends. The CDR3 is CASSVAWSSGNTIYF. The CDR3 DNA sequence: TGTGCCAGCAGCGTAGCCTGGAGCTCTGGAAACACCATATATTTT.

This clone was seen ten or more times. This may stem from a read error, because a much larger clone lies one nucleotide away. V and J are TRBV20-1 and TRBJ1-5; tentative D call: TRBD1 (6 bases). The CDR3 runs to 15 residues. Trimming took 6 bases from V and 4 from J, leaving 19 bases between them. CDR1 is DFQATT, CDR2 SNEGSKA, per germline (reference sequence). CDR3 in DNA: TGCAGTGCAAAGCAGGACAGAAGGCCTAATCAGCCCCAGCATTTT. Translated, it gives CSAKQDRRPNQPQHF.

This sequence joins TRBV25-1 and TRBJ2-7; tentatively, D is TRBD2 (6 bases). Germline CDR1 MGHDK, CDR2 SYGVNS. This CDR3 has 14 residues. V lost 6 bases, J lost 3 bases, and 15 bases lay in between. DNA for the CDR3: TGTGCCAGCAGCGTGGGACTCCGGGGCTACGAGCAGTACTTC. As protein: CASSVGLRGYEQYF.

This clone was observed many times. V and J are TRBV19 and TRBJ2-1; 13 bases agree with TRBD2. Germline V CDR1 and CDR2: LNHDA, SQIVND (reference sequence). The CDR3 spans 15 residues. With V trimmed by 5 bases and J by 3 bases, 1 base remained unmatched. The CDR3 bases are TGTGCCAGTAGTCGGACTAGCGGGAGCTACAATGAGCAGTTCTTC. Its translation is CASSRTSGSYNEQFF.

In this sample, this clone turned up many times. The CDR3 is CSAMRIAGGRLGETQYF. The DNA of the CDR3 is TGCAGTGCTATGAGAATAGCGGGGGGGCGTTTAGGAGAGACCCAGTACTTC. The chain links TRBV20-1 to TRBJ2-5; 11 bases align to TRBD2. This CDR3 region has 17 residues. V lost 4 bases and J lost 4; bases outside the gene matches: 14. Germline V CDR1 and CDR2: DFQATT, SNEGSKA (reference sequence).

This clone was detected ten times or more. The chain recombines TRBV9 with TRBJ2-7, with 9 bases aligning to TRBD1. Germline V gene data show CDR1 as SGDLS and CDR2 as YYNGEE. The trim removed 3 bases at V and 0 bases at J, leaving 10 bases unmatched. The CDR3 extends over 17 amino acids. The CDR3 loop is CASSASAGDRDSYEQYF. DNA for the CDR3: TGTGCCAGCAGCGCCTCCGCCGGGGACAGGGACTCCTACGAGCAGTACTTC.

This chain joins TRBV3-1 and TRBJ2-7; 10 bases agree with TRBD1. The trim removed 5 bases at V and 3 bases at J, leaving 10 bases unmatched. This CDR3 contains 16 residues. Per the germline V gene, CDR1 is LGHDT and CDR2 is YNNKEL (reference sequence). CDR3 residues: CASSNGPGTGVYEQYF. CDR3 DNA: TGTGCCAGCAGCAACGGCCCGGGGACAGGGGTCTACGAGCAGTACTTC.